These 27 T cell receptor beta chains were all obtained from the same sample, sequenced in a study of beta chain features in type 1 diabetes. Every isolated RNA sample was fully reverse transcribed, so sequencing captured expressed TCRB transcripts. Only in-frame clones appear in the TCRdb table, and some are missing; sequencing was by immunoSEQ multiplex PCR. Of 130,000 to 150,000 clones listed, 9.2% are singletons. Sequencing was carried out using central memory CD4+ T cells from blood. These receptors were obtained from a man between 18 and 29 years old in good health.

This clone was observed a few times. The CDR3 nucleotides read TGTGCCAGCAGCGGCAGAGCGGGAGTCCCCAATTCACCCCTCCACTTT. Its protein product is CASSGRAGVPNSPLHF. V gene TRBV2 combines with J gene TRBJ1-6; no clear D gene. Trimming cost V 6 bases and J 7 bases, with 19 bases left between them. The CDR3 is 16 residues long. Germline V gene sequence: CDR1 SNHLY, CDR2 FYNNEI.

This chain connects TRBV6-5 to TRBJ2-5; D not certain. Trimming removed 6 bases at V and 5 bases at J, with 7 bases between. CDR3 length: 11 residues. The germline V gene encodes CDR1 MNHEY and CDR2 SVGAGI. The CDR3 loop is CASSSPETQYF. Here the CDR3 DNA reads TGTGCCAGCAGCTCCCCGGAGACCCAGTACTTC.

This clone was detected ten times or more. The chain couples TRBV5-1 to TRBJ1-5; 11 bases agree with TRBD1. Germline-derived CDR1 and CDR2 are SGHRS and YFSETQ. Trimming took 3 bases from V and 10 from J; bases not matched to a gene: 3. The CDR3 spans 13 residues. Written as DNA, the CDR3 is TGCGCCAGCAGCTGGACAGGGGGCGAACCCCAGCATTTT. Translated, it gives CASSWTGGEPQHF.

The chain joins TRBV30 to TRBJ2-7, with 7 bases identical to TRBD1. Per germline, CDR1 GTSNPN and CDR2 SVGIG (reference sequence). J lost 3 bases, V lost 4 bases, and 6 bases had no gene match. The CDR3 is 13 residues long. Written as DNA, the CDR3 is TGTGCCTGGACCCTGGGACAGCGCTACGAGCAGTACTTC. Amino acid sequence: CAWTLGQRYEQYF.

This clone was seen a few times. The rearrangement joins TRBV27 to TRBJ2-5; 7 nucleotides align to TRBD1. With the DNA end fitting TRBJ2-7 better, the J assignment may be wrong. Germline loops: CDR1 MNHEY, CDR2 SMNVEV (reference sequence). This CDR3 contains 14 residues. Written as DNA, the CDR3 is TGTGCCAGCAGCCTAGGGGGACAGACCTACGAGCAGTACTTC. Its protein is CASSLGGQTYEQYF.

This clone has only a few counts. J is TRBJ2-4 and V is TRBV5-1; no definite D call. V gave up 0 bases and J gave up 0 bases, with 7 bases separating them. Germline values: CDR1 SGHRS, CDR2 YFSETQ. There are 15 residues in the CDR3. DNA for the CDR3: TGCGCCAGCAGCTTGGAACGGTCAGCCAAAAACATTCAGTACTTC. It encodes CASSLERSAKNIQYF.

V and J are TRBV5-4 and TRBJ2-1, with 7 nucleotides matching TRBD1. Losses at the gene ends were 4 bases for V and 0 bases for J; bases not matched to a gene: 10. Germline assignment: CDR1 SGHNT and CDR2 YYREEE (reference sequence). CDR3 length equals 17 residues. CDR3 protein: CASSRDGQASSYNEQFF. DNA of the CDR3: TGTGCCAGCAGCAGAGACGGACAGGCGAGCTCCTACAATGAGCAGTTCTTC.

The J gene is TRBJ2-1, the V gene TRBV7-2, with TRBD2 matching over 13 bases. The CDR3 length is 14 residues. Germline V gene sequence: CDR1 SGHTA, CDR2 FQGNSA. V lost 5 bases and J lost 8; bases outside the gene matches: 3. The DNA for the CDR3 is TGTGCCAGCAGCCTCGGACTAGCGGGGGATGAGCAGTTCTTC. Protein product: CASSLGLAGDEQFF.

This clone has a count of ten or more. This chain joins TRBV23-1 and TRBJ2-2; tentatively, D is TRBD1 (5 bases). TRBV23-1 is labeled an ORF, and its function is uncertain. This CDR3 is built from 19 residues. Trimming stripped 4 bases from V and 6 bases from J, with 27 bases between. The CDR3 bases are TGCGCCAGCAGTCTGACCTACCGAAGGACACCTAGGAAATCCGGGGAGCTGTTTTTT. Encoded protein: CASSLTYRRTPRKSGELFF.

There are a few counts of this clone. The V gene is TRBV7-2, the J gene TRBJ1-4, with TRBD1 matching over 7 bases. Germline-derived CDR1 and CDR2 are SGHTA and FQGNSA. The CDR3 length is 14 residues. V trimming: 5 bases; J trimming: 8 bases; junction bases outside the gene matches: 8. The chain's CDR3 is CASSGTAKGEKLFF. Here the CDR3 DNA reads TGTGCCAGCAGCGGGACAGCTAAAGGGGAAAAACTGTTTTTT.

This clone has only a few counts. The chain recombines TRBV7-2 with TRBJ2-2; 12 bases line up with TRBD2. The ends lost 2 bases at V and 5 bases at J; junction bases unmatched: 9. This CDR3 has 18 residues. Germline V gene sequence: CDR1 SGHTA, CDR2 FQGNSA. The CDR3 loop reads CASSLFPSGGAGTGELFF. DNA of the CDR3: TGTGCCAGCAGCTTATTTCCTAGCGGGGGGGCGGGGACCGGGGAGCTGTTTTTT. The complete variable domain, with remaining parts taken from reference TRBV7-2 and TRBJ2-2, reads GAGVSQSPSNKVTEKGKDVELRCDPISGHTALYWYRQSLGQGLEFLIYFQGNSAPDKSGLPSDRFSAERTGGSVSTLTIQRTQQEDSAVYLCASSLFPSGGAGTGELFFGEGSRLTVL.

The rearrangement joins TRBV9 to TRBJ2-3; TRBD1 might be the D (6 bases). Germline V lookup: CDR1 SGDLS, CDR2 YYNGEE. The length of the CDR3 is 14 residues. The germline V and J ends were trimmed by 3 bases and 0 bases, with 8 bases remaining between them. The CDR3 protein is CASSEGESTDTQYF. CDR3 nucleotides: TGTGCCAGCAGCGAGGGGGAGAGCACAGATACGCAGTATTTT. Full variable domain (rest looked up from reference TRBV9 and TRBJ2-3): DSGVTQTPKHLITATGQRVTLRCSPRSGDLSVYWYQQSLDQGLQFLIQYYNGEERAKGNILERFSAQQFPDLHSELNLSSLELGDSALYFCASSEGESTDTQYFGPGTRLTVL.

CDR3 in DNA: TGTGCCAGCAGTTCCCATCGGACAGGGATCTATGGCTACACCTTC. Its translation is CASSSHRTGIYGYTF. The V call is TRBV27, the J call TRBJ1-2; 8 nucleotides agree with TRBD1. With V trimmed by 4 bases and J by 4 bases, 8 bases remained unmatched. The germline V gene encodes CDR1 MNHEY and CDR2 SMNVEV (reference sequence). The CDR3 is 15 residues long.

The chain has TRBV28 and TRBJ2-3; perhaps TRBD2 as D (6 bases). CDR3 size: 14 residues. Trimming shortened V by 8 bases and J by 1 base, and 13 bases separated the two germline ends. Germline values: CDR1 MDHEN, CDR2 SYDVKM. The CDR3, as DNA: TGTGCCAGCGGGGGGAAGGAGGGCACAGATACGCAGTATTTT. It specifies CASGGKEGTDTQYF.

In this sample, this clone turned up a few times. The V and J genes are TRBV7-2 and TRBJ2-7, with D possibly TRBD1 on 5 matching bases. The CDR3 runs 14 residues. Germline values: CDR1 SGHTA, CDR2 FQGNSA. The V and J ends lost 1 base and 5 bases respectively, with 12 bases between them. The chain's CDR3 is CASSLDRQGHEQYF. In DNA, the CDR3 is TGTGCCAGCAGCTTAGACAGGCAGGGCCACGAGCAGTACTTC. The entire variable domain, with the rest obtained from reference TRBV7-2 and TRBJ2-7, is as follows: GAGVSQSPSNKVTEKGKDVELRCDPISGHTALYWYRQSLGQGLEFLIYFQGNSAPDKSGLPSDRFSAERTGGSVSTLTIQRTQQEDSAVYLCASSLDRQGHEQYFGPGTRLTVT.

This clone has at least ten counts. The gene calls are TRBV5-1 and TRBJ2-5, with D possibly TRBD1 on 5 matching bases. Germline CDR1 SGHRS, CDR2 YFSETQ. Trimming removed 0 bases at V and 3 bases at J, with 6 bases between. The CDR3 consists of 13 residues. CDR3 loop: CASSLEGKETQYF. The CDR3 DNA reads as TGCGCCAGCAGCTTGGAGGGGAAAGAGACCCAGTACTTC. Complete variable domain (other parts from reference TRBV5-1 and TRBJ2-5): KAGVTQTPRYLIKTRGQQVTLSCSPISGHRSVSWYQQTPGQGLQFLFEYFSETQRNKGNFPGRFSGRQFSNSRSEMNVSTLELGDSALYLCASSLEGKETQYFGPGTRLLVL.

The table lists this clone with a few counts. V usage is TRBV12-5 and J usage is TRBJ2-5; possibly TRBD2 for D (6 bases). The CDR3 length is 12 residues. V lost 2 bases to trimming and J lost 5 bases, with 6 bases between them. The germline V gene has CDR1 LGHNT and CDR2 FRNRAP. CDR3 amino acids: CASGLRGETQYF. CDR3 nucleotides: TGTGCTAGTGGTTTGCGGGGGGAGACCCAGTACTTC.

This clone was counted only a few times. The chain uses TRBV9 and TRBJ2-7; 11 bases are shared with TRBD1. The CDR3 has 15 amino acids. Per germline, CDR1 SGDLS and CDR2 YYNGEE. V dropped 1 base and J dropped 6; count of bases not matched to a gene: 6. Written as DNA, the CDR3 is TGTGCCAGCAGCGTAAGCGGGACAGGGGGGTCCGAGCAGTACTTC. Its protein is CASSVSGTGGSEQYF.

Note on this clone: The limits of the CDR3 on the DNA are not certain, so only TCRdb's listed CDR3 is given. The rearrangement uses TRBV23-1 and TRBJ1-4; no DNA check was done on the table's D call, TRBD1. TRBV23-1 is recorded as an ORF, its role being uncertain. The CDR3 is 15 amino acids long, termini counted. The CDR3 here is CASSQLGDIMKNCFF.

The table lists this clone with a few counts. DNA for the CDR3: TGTGCCAGCAGTGAAATGACAGGGGGGTTCTACGAGCAGTACTTC. Encoded protein: CASSEMTGGFYEQYF. V gene TRBV2 combines with J gene TRBJ2-7; 9 bases line up with TRBD1. J lost 3 bases, V lost 2 bases, and 5 bases had no gene match. CDR3 length: 15 amino acids. Looked up from germline, CDR1 is SNHLY and CDR2 is FYNNEI.

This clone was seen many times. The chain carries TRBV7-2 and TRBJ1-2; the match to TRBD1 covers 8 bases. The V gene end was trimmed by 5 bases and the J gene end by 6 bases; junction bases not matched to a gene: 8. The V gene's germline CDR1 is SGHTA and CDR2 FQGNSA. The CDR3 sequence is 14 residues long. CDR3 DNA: TGTGCCAGCAGCCTCCAGGGGGCGCGTGATGGCTACACCTTC. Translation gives CASSLQGARDGYTF.

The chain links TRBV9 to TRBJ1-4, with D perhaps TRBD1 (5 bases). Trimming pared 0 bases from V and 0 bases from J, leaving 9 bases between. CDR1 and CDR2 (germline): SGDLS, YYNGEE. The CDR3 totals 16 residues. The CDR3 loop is CASSVAGDATNEKLFF. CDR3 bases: TGTGCCAGCAGCGTAGCGGGGGATGCAACTAATGAAAAACTGTTTTTT.

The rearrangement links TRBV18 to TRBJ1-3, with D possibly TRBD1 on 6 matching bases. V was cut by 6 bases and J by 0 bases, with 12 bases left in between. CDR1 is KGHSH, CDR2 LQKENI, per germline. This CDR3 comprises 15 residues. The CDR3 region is CASSWDTSSGNTIYF. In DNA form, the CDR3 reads TGTGCCAGCTCCTGGGACACCAGCTCTGGAAACACCATATATTTT.

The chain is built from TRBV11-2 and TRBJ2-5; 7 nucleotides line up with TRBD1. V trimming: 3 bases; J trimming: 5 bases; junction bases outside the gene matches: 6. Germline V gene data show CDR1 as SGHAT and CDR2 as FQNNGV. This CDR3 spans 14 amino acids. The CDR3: CASSFTGVRETQYF. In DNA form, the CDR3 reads TGTGCCAGCAGCTTCACAGGGGTGAGGGAGACCCAGTACTTC.

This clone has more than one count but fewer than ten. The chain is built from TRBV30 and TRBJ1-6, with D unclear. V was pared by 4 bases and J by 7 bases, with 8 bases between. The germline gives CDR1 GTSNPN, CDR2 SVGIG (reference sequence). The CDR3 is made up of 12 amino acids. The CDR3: CAWTPRNSPLHF. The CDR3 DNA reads TGTGCCTGGACCCCTCGGAATTCACCCCTCCACTTT.

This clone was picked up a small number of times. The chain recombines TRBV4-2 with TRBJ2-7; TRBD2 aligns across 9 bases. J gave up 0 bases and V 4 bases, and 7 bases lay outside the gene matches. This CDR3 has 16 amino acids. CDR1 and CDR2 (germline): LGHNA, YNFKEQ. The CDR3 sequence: CASSLGRTSDSYEQYF. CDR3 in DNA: TGTGCCAGCAGCCTGGGGAGGACTAGCGACTCCTACGAGCAGTACTTC.

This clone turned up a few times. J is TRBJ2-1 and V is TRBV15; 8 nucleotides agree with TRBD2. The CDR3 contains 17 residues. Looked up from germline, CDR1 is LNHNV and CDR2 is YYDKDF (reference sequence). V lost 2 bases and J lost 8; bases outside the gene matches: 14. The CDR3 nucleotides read TGTGCCACCAGCAGAACGCCTACCGGGACTAGGGGGTATGAGCAGTTCTTC. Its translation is CATSRTPTGTRGYEQFF.